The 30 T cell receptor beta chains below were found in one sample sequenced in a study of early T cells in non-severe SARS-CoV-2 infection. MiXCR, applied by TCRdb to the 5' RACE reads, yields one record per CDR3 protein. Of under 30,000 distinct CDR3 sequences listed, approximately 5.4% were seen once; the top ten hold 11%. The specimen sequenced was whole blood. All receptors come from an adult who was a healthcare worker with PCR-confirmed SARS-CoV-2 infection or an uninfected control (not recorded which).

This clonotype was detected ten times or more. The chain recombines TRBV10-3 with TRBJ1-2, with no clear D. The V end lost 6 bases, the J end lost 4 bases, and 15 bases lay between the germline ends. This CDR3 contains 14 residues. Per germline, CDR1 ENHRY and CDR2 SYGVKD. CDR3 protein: CAIRLNSIPYGYTF. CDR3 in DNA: TGTGCCATCAGACTAAATTCCATCCCCTATGGCTACACCTTC.

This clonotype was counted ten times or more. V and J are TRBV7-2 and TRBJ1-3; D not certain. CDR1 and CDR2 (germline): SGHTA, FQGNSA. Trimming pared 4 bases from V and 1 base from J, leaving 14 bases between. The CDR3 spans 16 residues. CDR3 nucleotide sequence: TGTGCCAGCAGCTCAGGCCCGCAGTTTTCTGGAAACACCATATATTTT. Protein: CASSSGPQFSGNTIYF.

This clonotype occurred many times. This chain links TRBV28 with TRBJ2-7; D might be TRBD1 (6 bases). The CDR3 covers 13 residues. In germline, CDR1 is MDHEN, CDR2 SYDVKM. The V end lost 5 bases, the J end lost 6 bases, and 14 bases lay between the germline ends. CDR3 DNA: TGTGCCAGCAGTCAGGGGATCTTGAGCGAGCAGTACTTC. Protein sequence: CASSQGILSEQYF.

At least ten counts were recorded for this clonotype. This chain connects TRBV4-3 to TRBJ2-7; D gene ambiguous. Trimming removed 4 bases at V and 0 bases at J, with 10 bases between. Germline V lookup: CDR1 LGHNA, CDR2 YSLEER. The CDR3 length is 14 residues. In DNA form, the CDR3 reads TGCGCCAGCAGCCGATCCAGGACCTCCTACGAGCAGTACTTC. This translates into CASSRSRTSYEQYF.

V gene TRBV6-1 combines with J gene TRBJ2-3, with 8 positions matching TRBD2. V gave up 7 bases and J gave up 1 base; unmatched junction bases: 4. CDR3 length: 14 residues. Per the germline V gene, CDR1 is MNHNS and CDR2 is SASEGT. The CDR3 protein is CASTHSGGTDTQYF. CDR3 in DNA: TGTGCCAGCACCCATAGCGGGGGCACAGATACGCAGTATTTT.

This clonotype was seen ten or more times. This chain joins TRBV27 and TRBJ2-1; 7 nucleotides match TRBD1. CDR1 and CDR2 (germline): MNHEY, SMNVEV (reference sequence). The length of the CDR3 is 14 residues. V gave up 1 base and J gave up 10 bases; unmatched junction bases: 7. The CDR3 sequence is CASSLLLTGKEQFF. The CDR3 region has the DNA TGTGCCAGCAGTTTATTACTGACAGGGAAAGAGCAGTTCTTC.

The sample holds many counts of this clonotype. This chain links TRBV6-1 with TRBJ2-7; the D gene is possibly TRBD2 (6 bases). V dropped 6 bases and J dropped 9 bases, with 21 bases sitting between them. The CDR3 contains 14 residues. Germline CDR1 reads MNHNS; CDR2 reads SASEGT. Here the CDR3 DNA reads TGTGCCAGCAGCGGGACGGAGACACGAGCGGGGCAGTACTTC. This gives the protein CASSGTETRAGQYF.

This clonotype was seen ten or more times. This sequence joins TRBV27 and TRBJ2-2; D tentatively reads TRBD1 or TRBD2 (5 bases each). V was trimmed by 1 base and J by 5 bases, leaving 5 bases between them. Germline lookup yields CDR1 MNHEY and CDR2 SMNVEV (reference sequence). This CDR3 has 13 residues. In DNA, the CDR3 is TGTGCCAGCAGTTTATGGGGGACCGGGGAGCTGTTTTTT. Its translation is CASSLWGTGELFF.

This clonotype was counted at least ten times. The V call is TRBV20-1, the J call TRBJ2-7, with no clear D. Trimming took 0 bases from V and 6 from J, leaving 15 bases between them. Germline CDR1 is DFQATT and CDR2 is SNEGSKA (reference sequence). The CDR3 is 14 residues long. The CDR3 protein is CSARDLLGRAEQYF. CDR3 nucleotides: TGCAGTGCTAGAGATCTGCTGGGCCGTGCCGAGCAGTACTTC.

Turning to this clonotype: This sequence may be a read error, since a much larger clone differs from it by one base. The CDR3 sequence is CASSTGAFLQDAQYF. In DNA, the CDR3 is TGTGCCAGCAGCACAGGGGCCTTTCTCCAAGATGCGCAGTATTTT. The chain joins TRBV7-2 to TRBJ2-3; 7 bases are a match to TRBD1. The CDR3 totals 15 residues. The germline V gene encodes CDR1 SGHTA and CDR2 FQGNSA.

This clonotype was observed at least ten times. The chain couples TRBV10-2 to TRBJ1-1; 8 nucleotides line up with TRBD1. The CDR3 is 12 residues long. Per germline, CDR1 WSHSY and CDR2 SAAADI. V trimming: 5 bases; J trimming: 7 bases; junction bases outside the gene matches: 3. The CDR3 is CASSQGAGEAFF. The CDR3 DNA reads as TGCGCCAGCAGTCAGGGGGCTGGTGAAGCTTTCTTT.

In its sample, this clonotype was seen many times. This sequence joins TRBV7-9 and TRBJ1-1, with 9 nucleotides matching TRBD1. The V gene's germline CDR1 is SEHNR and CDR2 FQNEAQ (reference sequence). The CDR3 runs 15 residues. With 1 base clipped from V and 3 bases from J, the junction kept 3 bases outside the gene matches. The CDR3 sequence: CASSLGDRAHTEAFF. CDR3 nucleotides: TGTGCCAGCAGCTTAGGGGACAGGGCCCACACTGAAGCTTTCTTT.

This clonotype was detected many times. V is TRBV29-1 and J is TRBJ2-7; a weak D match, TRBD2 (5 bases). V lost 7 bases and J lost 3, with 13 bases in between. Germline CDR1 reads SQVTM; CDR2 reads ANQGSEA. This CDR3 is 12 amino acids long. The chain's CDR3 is CSAGIGIYEQYF. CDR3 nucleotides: TGCAGCGCGGGAATTGGGATCTACGAGCAGTACTTC.

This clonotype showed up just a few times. The chain's CDR3 is CASSQVASGGQETQYF. CDR3 in DNA: TGTGCCAGCAGCCAAGTGGCTAGCGGGGGGCAAGAGACCCAGTACTTC. This sequence joins TRBV3-2 and TRBJ2-5; the table's D call of TRBD2 was not tested on the DNA. TRBV3-2 represents a pseudogene. This CDR3 has 16 residues.

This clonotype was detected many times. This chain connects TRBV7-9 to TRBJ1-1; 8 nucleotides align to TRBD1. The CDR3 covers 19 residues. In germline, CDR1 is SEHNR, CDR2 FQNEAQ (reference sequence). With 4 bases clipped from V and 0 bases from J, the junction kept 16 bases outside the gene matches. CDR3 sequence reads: CASSSYPLQGAGLNTEAFF. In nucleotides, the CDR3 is TGTGCCAGCAGCTCGTACCCCCTCCAGGGGGCAGGGTTGAACACTGAAGCTTTCTTT.

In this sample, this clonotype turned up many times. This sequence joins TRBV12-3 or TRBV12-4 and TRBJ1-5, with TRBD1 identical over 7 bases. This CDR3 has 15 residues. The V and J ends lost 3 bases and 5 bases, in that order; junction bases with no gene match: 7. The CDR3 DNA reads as TGTGCCAGCAGTTTTCCCGACAGGGTGGATCAGCCCCAGCATTTT. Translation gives CASSFPDRVDQPQHF.

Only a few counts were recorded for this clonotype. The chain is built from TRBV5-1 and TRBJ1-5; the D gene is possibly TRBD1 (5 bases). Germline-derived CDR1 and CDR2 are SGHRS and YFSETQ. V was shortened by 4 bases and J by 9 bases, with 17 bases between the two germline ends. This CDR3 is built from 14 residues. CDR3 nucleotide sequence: TGCGCCAGCAGCACCGGGGCCCCACGGTCGCCCCAGCATTTT. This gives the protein CASSTGAPRSPQHF.

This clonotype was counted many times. CDR3 nucleotides: TGTGCCAGCAGTGAGGGAGTGAACACTGAAGCTTTCTTT. Its protein is CASSEGVNTEAFF. V is TRBV6-4 and J is TRBJ1-1; D unclear. CDR1 is MRHNA and CDR2 is SNTAGT in the germline V gene. Trimming shortened V by 3 bases and J by 0 bases, and 5 bases separated the two germline ends. The CDR3 sequence is 13 residues long.

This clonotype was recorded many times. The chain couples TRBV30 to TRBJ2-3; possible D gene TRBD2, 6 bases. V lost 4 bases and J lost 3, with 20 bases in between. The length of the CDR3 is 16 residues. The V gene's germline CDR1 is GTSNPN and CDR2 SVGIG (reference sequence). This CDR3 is CAWTPGRREGTDTQYF. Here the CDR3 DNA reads TGTGCCTGGACCCCGGGGAGGCGAGAGGGGACAGATACGCAGTATTTT. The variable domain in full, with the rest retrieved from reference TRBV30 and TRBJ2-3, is SQTIHQWPATLVQPVGSPLSLECTVEGTSNPNLYWYRQAAGRGLQLLFYSVGIGQISSEVPQNLSASRPQDRQFILSSKKLLLSDSGFYLCAWTPGRREGTDTQYFGPGTRLTVL.

In nucleotides, the CDR3 is TGCGCCAGCAGCTTGGATGCACACTCCTACGAGCAGTACTTC. Translation: CASSLDAHSYEQYF. V usage is TRBV5-1 and J usage is TRBJ2-7, with D unclear. The V and J ends lost 0 bases and 0 bases respectively, with 7 bases between them. The CDR3 runs 14 residues. Germline loops: CDR1 SGHRS, CDR2 YFSETQ.

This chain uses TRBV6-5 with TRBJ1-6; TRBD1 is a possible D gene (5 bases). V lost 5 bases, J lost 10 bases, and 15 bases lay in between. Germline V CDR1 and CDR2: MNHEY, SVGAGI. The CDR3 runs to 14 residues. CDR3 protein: CASSRQGLRSPLHF. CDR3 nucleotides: TGTGCCAGCAGTAGGCAGGGTTTACGGTCACCCCTCCACTTT.

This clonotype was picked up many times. The CDR3 loop reads CASGLLWVADTQYF. For the CDR3, the DNA is TGTGCTAGTGGTTTGTTATGGGTTGCAGATACGCAGTATTTT. The J gene is TRBJ2-3, the V gene TRBV12-5, with D unclear. Looked up from germline, CDR1 is LGHNT and CDR2 is FRNRAP. The length of the CDR3 is 14 residues. Trimming removed 2 bases at V and 4 bases at J, with 10 bases between.

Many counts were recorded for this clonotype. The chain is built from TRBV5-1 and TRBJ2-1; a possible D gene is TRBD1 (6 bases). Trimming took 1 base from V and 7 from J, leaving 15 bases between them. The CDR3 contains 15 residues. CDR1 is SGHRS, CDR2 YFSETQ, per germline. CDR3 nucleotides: TGCGCCAGCAGCTTGATAGGATCACAGGGAAATGAGCAGTTCTTC. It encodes CASSLIGSQGNEQFF.

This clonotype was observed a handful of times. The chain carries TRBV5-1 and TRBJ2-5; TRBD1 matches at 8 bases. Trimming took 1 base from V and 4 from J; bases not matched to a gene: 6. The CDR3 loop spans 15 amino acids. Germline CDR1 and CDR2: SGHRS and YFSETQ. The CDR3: CASSLRQGRRETQYF. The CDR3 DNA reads TGCGCCAGCAGCTTGAGACAGGGGAGGCGAGAGACCCAGTACTTC.

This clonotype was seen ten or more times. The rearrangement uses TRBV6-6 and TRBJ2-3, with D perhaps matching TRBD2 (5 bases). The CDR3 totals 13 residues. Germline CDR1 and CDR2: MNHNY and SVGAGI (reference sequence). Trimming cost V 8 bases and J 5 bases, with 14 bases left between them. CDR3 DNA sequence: TGTGCCAGCCTGGGTAGAGCGGAAGATACGCAGTATTTT. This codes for CASLGRAEDTQYF.

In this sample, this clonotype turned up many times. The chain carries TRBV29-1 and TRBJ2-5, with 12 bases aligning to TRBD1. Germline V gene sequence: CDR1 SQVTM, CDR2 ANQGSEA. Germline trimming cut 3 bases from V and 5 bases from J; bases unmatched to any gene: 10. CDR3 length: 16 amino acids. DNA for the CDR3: TGCAGCGTTGATCAGGGACAGGGGGCGAGAAAGGAGACCCAGTACTTC. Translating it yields CSVDQGQGARKETQYF. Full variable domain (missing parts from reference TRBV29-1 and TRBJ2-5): SAVISQKPSRDICQRGTSLTIQCQVDSQVTMMFWYRQQPGQSLTLIATANQGSEATYESGFVIDKFPISRPNLTFSTLTVSNMSPEDSSIYLCSVDQGQGARKETQYFGPGTRLLVL.

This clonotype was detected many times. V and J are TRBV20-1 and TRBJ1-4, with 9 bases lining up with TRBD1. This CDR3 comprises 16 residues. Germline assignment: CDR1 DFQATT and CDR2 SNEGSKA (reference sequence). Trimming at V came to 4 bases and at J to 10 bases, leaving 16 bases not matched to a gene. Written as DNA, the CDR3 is TGCAGTGCTAAAAATCCCGGGACAGGGTTGAAGGGAAAACTGTTTTTT. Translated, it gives CSAKNPGTGLKGKLFF.

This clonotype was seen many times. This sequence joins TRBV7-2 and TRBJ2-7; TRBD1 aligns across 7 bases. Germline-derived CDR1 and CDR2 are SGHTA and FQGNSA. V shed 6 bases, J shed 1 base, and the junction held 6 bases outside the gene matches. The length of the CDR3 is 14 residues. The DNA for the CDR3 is TGTGCCAGCAGGGAACAGGGGTCTTCCTACGAGCAGTACTTC. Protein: CASREQGSSYEQYF.

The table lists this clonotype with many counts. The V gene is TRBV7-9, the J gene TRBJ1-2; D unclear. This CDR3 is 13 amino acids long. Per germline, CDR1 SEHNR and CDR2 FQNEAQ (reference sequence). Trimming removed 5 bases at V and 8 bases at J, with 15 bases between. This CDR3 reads CASSQDPTYGYTF. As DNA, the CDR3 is TGTGCCAGCAGCCAGGACCCAACCTACGGCTACACCTTC.

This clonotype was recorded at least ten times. CDR3 coding DNA: TGCAGTGCTAGAGAGGCCGGGACAGGGGCTGGCTACACCTTC. Amino acids: CSAREAGTGAGYTF. The chain links TRBV20-1 to TRBJ1-2, with 10 positions matching TRBD1. CDR1 is DFQATT and CDR2 is SNEGSKA in the germline V gene (reference sequence). V dropped 0 bases and J dropped 7; count of bases not matched to a gene: 5. The CDR3 loop spans 14 amino acids.